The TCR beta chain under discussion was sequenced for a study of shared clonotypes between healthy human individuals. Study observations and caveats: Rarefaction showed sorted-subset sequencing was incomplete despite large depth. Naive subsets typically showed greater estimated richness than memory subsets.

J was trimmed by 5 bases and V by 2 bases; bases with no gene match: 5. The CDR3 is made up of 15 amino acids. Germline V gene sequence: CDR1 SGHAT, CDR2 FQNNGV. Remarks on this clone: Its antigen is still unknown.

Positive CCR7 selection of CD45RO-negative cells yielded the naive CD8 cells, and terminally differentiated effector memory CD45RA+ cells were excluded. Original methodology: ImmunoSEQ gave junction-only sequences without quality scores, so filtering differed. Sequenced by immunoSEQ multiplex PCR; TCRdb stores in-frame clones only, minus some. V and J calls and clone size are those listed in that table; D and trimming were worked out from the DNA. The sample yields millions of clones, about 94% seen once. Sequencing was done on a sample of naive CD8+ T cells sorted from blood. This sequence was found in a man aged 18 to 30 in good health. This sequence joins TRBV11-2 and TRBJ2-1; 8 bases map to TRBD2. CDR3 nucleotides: TGTGCCAGCAGCTTAAGCGGGAGTTCGGACAATGAGCAGTTCTTC. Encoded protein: CASSLSGSSDNEQFF.